These T cell receptor beta chains were read from a single sample in a study of OX40 agonist ivuxolimab in advanced cancers. The method was immunoSEQ multiplex PCR; TCRdb's version includes in-frame clones alone and lacks a portion of them. The sample yields 80,000 or so clones, more than 70% seen once. The sample was CD4+ or CD8+ T cells sorted from blood, taken in a trial of the OX40 agonist ivuxolimab. The receptors derive from an adult with an advanced solid tumor such as melanoma, head and neck, liver or kidney cancer. Both conserved end residues are part of each CDR3.

j_call | cdr3_length | v_call | cdr3_aa
TRBJ2-7 | 16 | TRBV5-6 | CASRLAGGSAAYEQYF
TRBJ2-6 | 16 | TRBV4-3 | CASSQLQGAGANVLTF
TRBJ2-1 | 17 | TRBV9 | CASSAGPGTTLDNEQFF
TRBJ1-5 | 13 | TRBV18 | CASSPGWGQPQHF
TRBJ1-4 | 11 | TRBV11-2 | CASSLGEKLFF
TRBJ1-1 | 14 | TRBV10-3 | CAISERTYRAEAFF
TRBJ2-7 | 14 | TRBV30 | CAWSVGGARYEQYF
TRBJ2-7 | 14 | TRBV5-4 | CASSSQGWAYEQYF
. | 16 | TRBV27 | CASSPGTSGSSYEQYF
TRBJ1-1 | 14 | TRBV11-2 | CASSLLMSVTEAFF
TRBJ1-2 | 19 | TRBV7-2 | CASSFFPVDRDRGRDGYTF
TRBJ2-5 | 14 | TRBV7-3 | CASSDDPSEETQYF
TRBJ1-3 | 16 | TRBV6-4 | CASSEGERDSGNTIYF
TRBJ2-3 | 13 | TRBV19 | CATQREALDTQYF
TRBJ1-5 | 14 | TRBV6-6 | CASRRAYSNQPQHF
TRBJ2-7 | 14 | TRBV19 | CASSVSRTDYEQYF
TRBJ2-7 | 15 | TRBV6-1 | CASSEALRNSYEQYF
TRBJ2-2 | 15 | TRBV19 | CATRGRTGPAGELFF
TRBJ1-1 | 14 | TRBV7-2 | CASSLDPGGTEAFF
TRBJ2-2 | 15 | TRBV5-6 | CASSPLTGNTGELFF
TRBJ1-2 | 12 | TRBV6-1 | CASSDGNYGYTF
TRBJ2-7 | 17 | TRBV7-8 | CASSLVLLVGSSYEQYF
TRBJ1-1 | 12 | TRBV15 | CATSSRSGGAFF
TRBJ2-7 | 16 | TRBV4-1 | CASSQDVRSGPYEQYF
TRBJ1-5 | 14 | TRBV5-4 | CASSWGRDNQPQHF
TRBJ1-2 | 14 | TRBV5-4 | CASSSPGGVEGYTF
TRBJ1-3 | 11 | TRBV28 | CASIRGNTIYF